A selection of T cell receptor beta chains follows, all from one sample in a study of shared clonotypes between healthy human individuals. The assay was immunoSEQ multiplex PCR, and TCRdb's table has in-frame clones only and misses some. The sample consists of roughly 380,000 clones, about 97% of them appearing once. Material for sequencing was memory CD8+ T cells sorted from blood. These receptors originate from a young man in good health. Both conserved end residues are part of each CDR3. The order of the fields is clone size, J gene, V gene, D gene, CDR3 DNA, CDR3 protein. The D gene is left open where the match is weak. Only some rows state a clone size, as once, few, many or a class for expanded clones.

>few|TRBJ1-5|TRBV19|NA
TGTGCCCCCACAGAGGGCAATCAGCCCCAGCATTTT
CAPTEGNQPQHF
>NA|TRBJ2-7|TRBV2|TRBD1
TGTGCCAGCAGCGACAGGGTTTACAAGCAGTACTTC
CASSDRVYKQYF
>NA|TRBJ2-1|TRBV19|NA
TGTGCCAGTAGTAACCAACAGGCCTTCTACAATGAGCAGTTCTTC
CASSNQQAFYNEQFF
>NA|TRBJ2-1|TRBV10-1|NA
TGCGCCAGCAGTGAGTCGGGGGCAAGGGCCTCCTACAATGAGCAGTTCTTC
CASSESGARASYNEQFF
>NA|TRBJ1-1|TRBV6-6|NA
TGTGCCAGCAGTTACATCGGGAACACTGAAGCTTTCTTT
CASSYIGNTEAFF
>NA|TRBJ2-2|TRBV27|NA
TGTGCCAGCAGTTTAAGTTATATCCGGAGCGGGGAGCTGTTTTTT
CASSLSYIRSGELFF
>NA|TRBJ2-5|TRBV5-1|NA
TGCGCCAGCAGCCTGGGCTCCGGACAAGAGACCCAGTACTTC
CASSLGSGQETQYF
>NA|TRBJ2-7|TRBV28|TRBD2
TGTGCCAGCAGTGGAGCGGGAGGCACCTACGAGCAGTACTTC
CASSGAGGTYEQYF
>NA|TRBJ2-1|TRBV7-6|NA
TGTGCCAGCAGCTTAGCAACGAGTGGGTTTGGGGAGCAGTTCTTC
CASSLATSGFGEQFF
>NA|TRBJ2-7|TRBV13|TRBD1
TGTGCCAGCAGCTCCCGACAGGGCCGGAGGTACGAGCAGTACTTC
CASSSRQGRRYEQYF
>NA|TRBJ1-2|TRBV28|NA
TGTGCCAGCAGTGAACAGGGAGATTACTATGGCTACACCTTC
CASSEQGDYYGYTF
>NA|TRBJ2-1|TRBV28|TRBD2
TGTGCCAGCAGTTCCCAATACCGGGACAGACTAGCGGGAGGGAATGAGCAGTTCTTC
CASSSQYRDRLAGGNEQFF
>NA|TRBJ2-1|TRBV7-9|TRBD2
TGTGCCAGCAGCTCAGGGTCGACGGGAGGTTCTTGGCAGTTCTTC
CASSSGSTGGSWQFF
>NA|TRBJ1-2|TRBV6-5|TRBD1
TGTGCCAGCAGTAGGACAGGGGTTGACTACACCTTC
CASSRTGVDYTF
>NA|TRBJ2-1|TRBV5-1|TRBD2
TGCGCCAGCAGTTTGCACACTAGCGGGAGGGTTGCATATGAGCAGTTCTTC
CASSLHTSGRVAYEQFF
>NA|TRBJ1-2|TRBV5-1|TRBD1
TGCGCCAGCAGCAGCCGGACAGGGGACTATGGCTACACCTTC
CASSSRTGDYGYTF
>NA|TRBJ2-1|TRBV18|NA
TGTGCCAGCTCACTCGAGGTAGGTAGGAACAATGAGCAGTTCTTC
CASSLEVGRNNEQFF
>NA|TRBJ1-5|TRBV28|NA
TGTGCCAGCAGTTTATCGACTACGAAGGGGCCCCAGCATTTT
CASSLSTTKGPQHF
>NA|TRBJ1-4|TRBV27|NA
TGTGCCAGCAGGCCCGCCGCCAACCCTCTTGCAACTAATGAAAAACTGTTTTTT
CASRPAANPLATNEKLFF
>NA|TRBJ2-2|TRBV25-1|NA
TGTGCCAGCAGTGCTCAGTGGGTCGGCCCCACGAACACCGGGGAGCTGTTTTTT
CASSAQWVGPTNTGELFF
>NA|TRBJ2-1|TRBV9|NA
TGTGCCAGCAGCGTAGCGCCGCGGCCCACCTACAATGAGCAGTTCTTC
CASSVAPRPTYNEQFF
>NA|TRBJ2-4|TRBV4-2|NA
TGTGCCAGCGGCCTGGGAAACATTCAGTACTTC
CASGLGNIQYF
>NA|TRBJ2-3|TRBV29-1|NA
TGCAGCGTCTCGGGAAGGCACACAGATACGCAGTATTTT
CSVSGRHTDTQYF
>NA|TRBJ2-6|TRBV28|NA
TGTGCCAGCAGTGGACTATCTGGGGCCAACGTCCTGACTTTC
CASSGLSGANVLTF
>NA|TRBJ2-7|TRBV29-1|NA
TGCAGCGTTGGGTCAACCTACGAGCAGTACTTC
CSVGSTYEQYF
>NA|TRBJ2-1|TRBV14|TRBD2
TGTGCCAGCAGCCATAAAACCGGGACTAGCACTCGCAATGAGCAGTTCTTC
CASSHKTGTSTRNEQFF
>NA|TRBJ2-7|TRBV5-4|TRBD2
TGTGCCAGCAGCCCTGGACTAGCGGGAGCCCTCTACGAGCAGTACTTC
CASSPGLAGALYEQYF
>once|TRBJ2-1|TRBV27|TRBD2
TGTGCCAGCAGTTTTTTTTCTCTAGCGGGGAAAAATGAGCAGTTCTTC
CASSFFSLAGKNEQFF
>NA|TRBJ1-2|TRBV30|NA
TGTGCCTGGAGTAGGGTACTTCGACCTAACTATGGCTACACCTTC
CAWSRVLRPNYGYTF
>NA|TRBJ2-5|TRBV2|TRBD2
TGTGCCAGCAGAGATAGCGGGGGCGGGGAGACCCAGTACTTC
CASRDSGGGETQYF
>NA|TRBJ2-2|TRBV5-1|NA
TGCGCCAGCAGCTTGGAAGGCGGGGAGCTGTTTTTT
CASSLEGGELFF
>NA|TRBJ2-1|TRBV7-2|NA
TGTGCCAGCAGCTCAGCGGTAGTTCGGTTCTTC
CASSSAVVRFF
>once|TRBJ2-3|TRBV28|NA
TGTGCCAGCAGGTCATCGGAGAGCACAGATACGCAGTATTTT
CASRSSESTDTQYF
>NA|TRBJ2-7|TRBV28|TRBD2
TGTGCCAGCAGTCGCGCCGATGTAGCGGGGAGCTCCTACGAGCAGTACTTC
CASSRADVAGSSYEQYF
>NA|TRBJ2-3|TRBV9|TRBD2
TGTGCCAGCAGTGAATATCTAGCGGGAGGGCCAGATACGCAGTATTTT
CASSEYLAGGPDTQYF
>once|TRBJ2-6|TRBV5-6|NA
TGTGCCAGCAGCTTCTTAAGGCGGAGCTCTGGGGCCAACGTCCTGACTTTC
CASSFLRRSSGANVLTF
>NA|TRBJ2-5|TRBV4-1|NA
TGCGCCAGCAGCCAAGGGGCCATTGAAGAGACCCAGTACTTC
CASSQGAIEETQYF
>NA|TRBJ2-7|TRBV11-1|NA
TGTGCCAGCAGCTTAGATCGGGGTTCCTACGAGCAGTACTTC
CASSLDRGSYEQYF
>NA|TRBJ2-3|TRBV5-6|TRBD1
TGTGCCAGCAGCTTCAGGGACAGGGTTCTGACAGATACGCAGTATTTT
CASSFRDRVLTDTQYF
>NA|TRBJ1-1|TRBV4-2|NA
TGTGCCAGCAGCCAATCCAGGAGGGTAAACACTGAAGCTTTCTTT
CASSQSRRVNTEAFF
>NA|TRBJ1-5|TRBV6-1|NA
TGTGCCAGCAGATACGCAGGAGGAAGCAATCAGCCCCAGCATTTT
CASRYAGGSNQPQHF